A single sample gave rise to the 28 T cell receptor beta chains below, sequenced in a study of identical twins. TCRdb itself ran the 5' RACE reads through MiXCR, one entry per CDR3 protein. The profile shows some 1,600,000 distinct CDR3 sequences, under 35% of them singletons. Sequencing was carried out using cord blood. Source of these receptors: a newborn girl in good health.

This clonotype was counted at least ten times. The chain combines TRBV5-5 with TRBJ1-2; D not resolved. The ends were cut back, 0 bases at V and 0 bases at J, with 9 bases in the middle. Germline lookup yields CDR1 SGHKS and CDR2 YYEKEE (reference sequence). The CDR3 is 15 residues long. The CDR3 region has the DNA TGTGCCAGCAGCTTGGCGGGAAAAACTAACTATGGCTACACCTTC. This encodes CASSLAGKTNYGYTF.

This clonotype was seen a few times. The chain combines TRBV24-1 with TRBJ2-3; 7 bases map to TRBD2. Per the germline V gene, CDR1 is KGHDR and CDR2 is SFDVKD. V shed 5 bases, J shed 2 bases, and the junction held 6 bases outside the gene matches. The CDR3 sequence is 15 residues long. This CDR3 is CATSAGGIHTDTQYF. For the CDR3, the DNA is TGTGCCACCAGTGCCGGGGGGATTCACACAGATACGCAGTATTTT.

V usage is TRBV5-1 and J usage is TRBJ1-1; TRBD1 might be the D (5 bases). Germline values: CDR1 SGHRS, CDR2 YFSETQ. The CDR3 sequence is 15 residues long. V was clipped by 8 bases and J by 0 bases, with 17 bases between them. The CDR3 is CASTSGGFVNTEAFF. The CDR3 region has the DNA TGCGCCAGTACCTCGGGGGGATTCGTGAACACTGAAGCTTTCTTT.

This chain connects TRBV28 to TRBJ2-5, with 8 bases fitting TRBD1. J was trimmed by 6 bases and V by 3 bases; bases with no gene match: 9. Germline V gene sequence: CDR1 MDHEN, CDR2 SYDVKM. This CDR3 is 15 amino acids long. CDR3 DNA: TGTGCCAGCAGTTTTAGTCCAGGGGGCCCGAAGACCCAGTACTTC. It encodes CASSFSPGGPKTQYF. The full variable domain, completed using reference TRBV28 and TRBJ2-5, is DVKVTQSSRYLVKRTGEKVFLECVQDMDHENMFWYRQDPGLGLRLIYFSYDVKMKEKGDIPEGYSVSREKKERFSLILESASTNQTSMYLCASSFSPGGPKTQYFGPGTRLLVL.

A note on this clonotype: Just one base apart from a much larger clone, this may be a read error. V gene TRBV29-1 combines with J gene TRBJ2-7; a possible D gene is TRBD1 (5 bases). Trimming removed 4 bases at V and 1 base at J, with 11 bases between. The CDR3 runs to 13 residues. Germline V gene lookup returns CDR1 SQVTM and CDR2 ANQGSEA. This CDR3 reads CSVAPDISYEQYF. The DNA of the CDR3 is TGCAGCGTTGCCCCGGACATATCCTACGAGCAGTACTTC.

This rearrangement joins TRBV20-1 to TRBJ1-1, with TRBD1 matching 9 bases. This CDR3 comprises 15 residues. The trim removed 4 bases at V and 6 bases at J, leaving 12 bases unmatched. Germline CDR1 is DFQATT and CDR2 is SNEGSKA (reference sequence). The CDR3 DNA reads TGCAGTGCTACAATACGCTACAGGGGGCCAGCTGAAGCTTTCTTT. It specifies CSATIRYRGPAEAFF.

This clonotype occurred many times. The rearrangement uses TRBV29-1 and TRBJ2-7; 7 nucleotides line up with TRBD1. The CDR3 is 13 residues long. CDR1 and CDR2 from the germline V gene are SQVTM and ANQGSEA. V dropped 4 bases and J dropped 3; count of bases not matched to a gene: 6. In nucleotides, the CDR3 is TGCAGCGTTGTACCGACAGGGTTCTACGAGCAGTACTTC. This encodes CSVVPTGFYEQYF.

With respect to this clonotype: With a much larger clone just one base away, this may be a read error. This chain uses TRBV5-1 with TRBJ2-1; D ambiguous. This CDR3 comprises 14 residues. Germline V gene data show CDR1 as SGHRS and CDR2 as YFSETQ. Trimming removed 0 bases at V and 2 bases at J, with 6 bases between. The CDR3 DNA is TGCGCCAGCAGCTTGGAGGTAGCCTACAATGAGCAGTTCTTC. Its translation: CASSLEVAYNEQFF.

This clonotype was counted a few times. The chain has TRBV4-1 and TRBJ2-3; D gene ambiguous. From germline, CDR1 is MGHRA and CDR2 YSYEKL. CDR3 length equals 16 residues. V lost 1 base and J lost 1, with 12 bases in between. CDR3 sequence (DNA): TGCGCCAGCAGCCAAGTAGGCCCCCTAGGCACAGATACGCAGTATTTT. Translated: CASSQVGPLGTDTQYF.

This clonotype came up once. The genes are TRBV2 and TRBJ2-5; 9 positions match TRBD2. V shed 7 bases and J 11 bases; nucleotides not matched to a gene: 17. Germline assignment: CDR1 SNHLY and CDR2 FYNNEI. There are 15 residues in the CDR3. The CDR3 sequence is CASTTSLAGIGEQYF. The CDR3 DNA is TGTGCCAGCACCACCTCTCTAGCGGGGATAGGTGAGCAGTACTTC.

In this sample, this clonotype turned up once. The chain joins TRBV24-1 to TRBJ2-3; 8 nucleotides align to TRBD1. CDR3 length: 14 amino acids. The germline gives CDR1 KGHDR, CDR2 SFDVKD. J was trimmed by 8 bases and V by 5 bases; bases with no gene match: 8. The CDR3 sequence: CATSGTGKGGTQYF. As DNA, the CDR3 is TGTGCCACCAGTGGGACAGGGAAAGGGGGTACGCAGTATTTT.

The chain carries TRBV11-2 and TRBJ2-1, with 9 bases aligning to TRBD2. The germline V gene encodes CDR1 SGHAT and CDR2 FQNNGV. Trimming at V came to 0 bases and at J to 6 bases, leaving 15 bases not matched to a gene. The CDR3 runs to 19 residues. In DNA, the CDR3 is TGTGCCAGCAGCTTAGATTATATGGGGATAGCGGGGGCGCTCAATGAGCAGTTCTTC. Translated, it gives CASSLDYMGIAGALNEQFF. Full variable domain (rest looked up from reference TRBV11-2 and TRBJ2-1): EAGVAQSPRYKIIEKRQSVAFWCNPISGHATLYWYQQILGQGPKLLIQFQNNGVVDDSQLPKDRFSAERLKGVDSTLKIQPAKLEDSAVYLCASSLDYMGIAGALNEQFFGPGTRLTVL.

The chain links TRBV6-1 to TRBJ2-7, with 7 positions matching TRBD2. This CDR3 has 16 residues. With 6 bases clipped from V and 1 base from J, the junction kept 12 bases outside the gene matches. Germline CDR1 and CDR2: MNHNS and SASEGT. The CDR3 spells CASSPGEGYPSYEQYF. The CDR3, as DNA: TGTGCCAGCAGCCCCGGGGAGGGTTACCCTTCCTACGAGCAGTACTTC.

In DNA form, the CDR3 reads TGTGCCAGCAAACCCCGACAGGTTATAACAGATACGCAGTATTTT. This encodes CASKPRQVITDTQYF. This chain links TRBV12-3 or TRBV12-4 with TRBJ2-3; tentatively, D is TRBD1 (6 bases). The CDR3 contains 15 residues. V was trimmed by 7 bases and J by 3 bases, leaving 17 bases between them.

This clonotype was counted at least ten times. The gene calls are TRBV10-3 and TRBJ2-3, with TRBD2 matching over 10 bases. There are 16 residues in the CDR3. CDR1 is ENHRY, CDR2 SYGVKD, per germline. With 6 bases clipped from V and 2 bases from J, the junction kept 8 bases outside the gene matches. The DNA of the CDR3 is TGTGCCATCAGGGAAGGACTAGCGGCTGACACAGATACGCAGTATTTT. Its translation is CAIREGLAADTDTQYF.

In this sample, this clonotype turned up once. One end of the junction does not line up with germline, which may come from a read error. This chain links TRBV12-3 or TRBV12-4 with TRBJ2-6; D possibly corresponds to TRBD1 (5 bases). CDR3 length equals 16 residues. This CDR3 reads CASTSQALSGANVPTF. In nucleotides, the CDR3 is TGTGCCAGCACCTCACAGGCCCTCTCTGGGGCCAACGTCCCGACTTTC.

This clonotype was counted ten times or more. This chain connects TRBV3-1 to TRBJ2-1; 13 bases map to TRBD2. CDR3 length equals 17 residues. V lost 4 bases, J lost 2 bases, and 5 bases stayed unmatched. The germline V gene encodes CDR1 LGHDT and CDR2 YNNKEL (reference sequence). The CDR3 sequence: CASSPVGLAGAYNEQFF. CDR3 DNA sequence: TGTGCCAGCAGCCCCGTAGGACTAGCGGGGGCCTACAATGAGCAGTTCTTC.

The chain has TRBV3-1 and TRBJ2-4, with 13 bases that match TRBD2. The DNA matches TRBJ2-7 better at its end, which makes the J call doubtful. Germline CDR1 is LGHDT and CDR2 is YNNKEL (reference sequence). The CDR3 is 17 residues long. In DNA form, the CDR3 reads TGTGCCAGCAGCCAGAGTAAACTAGCGGGAGGGCCGCACGAGCAGTACTTC. Translation gives CASSQSKLAGGPHEQYF.

This clonotype was seen more than once but under ten times. V and J are TRBV18 and TRBJ2-2; D gene unclear. Germline CDR1 is KGHSH and CDR2 is LQKENI. Between the trimmed V and J ends, which lost 4 bases and 2 bases, there was a span of 11 bases. This CDR3 comprises 15 residues. The CDR3 DNA follows: TGTGCCAGCTCACTACAAGGCGGTAACACCGGGGAGCTGTTTTTT. This gives the protein CASSLQGGNTGELFF.

The chain has TRBV7-9 and TRBJ1-1; the match to TRBD1 covers 8 bases. The V and J ends lost 6 bases and 6 bases, in that order; junction bases with no gene match: 6. CDR1 and CDR2 (germline): SEHNR, FQNEAQ (reference sequence). The CDR3 extends over 13 amino acids. The CDR3 DNA follows: TGTGCCAGCAGACTGGACAGGGACGCTGAAGCTTTCTTT. Its protein is CASRLDRDAEAFF.

The chain links TRBV27 to TRBJ2-3; 10 bases map to TRBD1. Germline lookup yields CDR1 MNHEY and CDR2 SMNVEV (reference sequence). The V and J ends lost 5 bases and 4 bases, in that order; junction bases with no gene match: 18. The CDR3 loop spans 19 amino acids. DNA for the CDR3: TGTGCCAGCAGTGGAGCCGAGTTCAGCGGGACAGGGGTCGCAGATACGCAGTATTTT. Its protein product is CASSGAEFSGTGVADTQYF.

A remark on this clonotype: A much larger clone differs from this one at a single base, so this may be a read error. The chain combines TRBV20-1 with TRBJ2-7; 11 bases agree with TRBD1. This CDR3 contains 12 residues. Germline CDR1 DFQATT, CDR2 SNEGSKA (reference sequence). In nucleotides, the CDR3 is TGCGGGATAGGGACAGGGGGCTACGAGCAGTACTTC. This encodes CGIGTGGYEQYF.

The genes are TRBV7-9 and TRBJ1-5, with D uncertain. Germline-derived CDR1 and CDR2 are SEHNR and FQNEAQ (reference sequence). The ends were cut back, 3 bases at V and 2 bases at J, with 11 bases in the middle. The CDR3 totals 15 residues. CDR3 amino acids: CASSFSEPRNQPQHF. The CDR3 region has the DNA TGTGCCAGCAGCTTCTCGGAGCCTCGCAATCAGCCCCAGCATTTT.

This clonotype appeared a few times. The J gene is TRBJ2-6, the V gene TRBV6-5; 8 positions agree with TRBD2. The length of the CDR3 is 16 residues. From germline, CDR1 is MNHEY and CDR2 SVGAGI. V was pared by 2 bases and J by 2 bases, with 2 bases of the junction left unmatched. In DNA, the CDR3 is TGTGCCAGCAGTTACACGGGACTAGCTGGGGCCAACGTCCTGACTTTC. This translates into CASSYTGLAGANVLTF.

This clonotype has just a few counts. The chain combines TRBV25-1 with TRBJ2-7; 7 positions agree with TRBD2. Germline V gene sequence: CDR1 MGHDK, CDR2 SYGVNS. The CDR3 has 18 residues. The trim removed 1 base at V and 6 bases at J, leaving 18 bases unmatched. CDR3 in DNA: TGTGCCAGCAGTGAATGGGTGTGGGAGGGTTCGGGTCTGGGCGAGCAGTACTTC. It yields the protein CASSEWVWEGSGLGEQYF.

The chain links TRBV5-5 to TRBJ1-1; 7 positions agree with TRBD1. The CDR3 has 15 amino acids. CDR1 and CDR2 (germline): SGHKS, YYEKEE (reference sequence). Trimming took 4 bases from V and 1 from J; bases not matched to a gene: 7. CDR3 sequence (DNA): TGTGCCAGCAGCCCCCAAGGGGGCGGGAACACTGAAGCTTTCTTT. Its protein product is CASSPQGGGNTEAFF.

This clonotype has only a few counts. This rearrangement joins TRBV28 to TRBJ2-5; 8 bases agree with TRBD2. Trimming at V came to 3 bases and at J to 4 bases, leaving 7 bases not matched to a gene. Germline loops: CDR1 MDHEN, CDR2 SYDVKM. There are 15 residues in the CDR3. CDR3 residues: CASSFNAGGTETQYF. The CDR3 nucleotides read TGTGCCAGCAGTTTTAATGCGGGAGGTACAGAGACCCAGTACTTC.

This clonotype was observed a handful of times. This chain joins TRBV3-1 and TRBJ1-2, with 7 nucleotides matching TRBD1. V trimming: 4 bases; J trimming: 2 bases; junction bases outside the gene matches: 7. CDR1 and CDR2 (germline): LGHDT, YNNKEL (reference sequence). The CDR3 length is 15 residues. CDR3 nucleotide sequence: TGTGCCAGCAGCCCCCTCAGGGGGAAGAACTATGGCTACACCTTC. Residues: CASSPLRGKNYGYTF.